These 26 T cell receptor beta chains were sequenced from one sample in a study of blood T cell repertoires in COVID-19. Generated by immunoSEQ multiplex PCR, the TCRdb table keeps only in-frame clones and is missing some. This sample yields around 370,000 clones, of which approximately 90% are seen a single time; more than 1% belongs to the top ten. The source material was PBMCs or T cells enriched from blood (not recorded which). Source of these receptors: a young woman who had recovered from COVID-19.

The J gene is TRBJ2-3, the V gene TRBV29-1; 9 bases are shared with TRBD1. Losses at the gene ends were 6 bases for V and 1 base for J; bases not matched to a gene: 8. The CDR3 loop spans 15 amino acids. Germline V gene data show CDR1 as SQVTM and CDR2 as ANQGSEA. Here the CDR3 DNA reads TGCAGCGTCCCCCGGGACAGGGAAGGCACAGATACGCAGTATTTT. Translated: CSVPRDREGTDTQYF.

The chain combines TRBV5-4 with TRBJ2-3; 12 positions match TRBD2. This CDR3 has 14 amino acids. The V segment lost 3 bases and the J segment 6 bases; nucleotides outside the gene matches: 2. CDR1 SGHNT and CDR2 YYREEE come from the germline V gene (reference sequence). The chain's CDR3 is CASSSSGGADTQYF. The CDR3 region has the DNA TGTGCCAGCAGCTCTAGCGGGGGGGCCGATACGCAGTATTTT.

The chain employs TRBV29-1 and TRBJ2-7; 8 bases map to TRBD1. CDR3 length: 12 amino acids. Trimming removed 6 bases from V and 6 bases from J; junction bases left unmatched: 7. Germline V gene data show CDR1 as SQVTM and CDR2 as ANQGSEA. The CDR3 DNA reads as TGCAGCGTGACAGGGGAGGATAGCGAGCAGTACTTC. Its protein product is CSVTGEDSEQYF.

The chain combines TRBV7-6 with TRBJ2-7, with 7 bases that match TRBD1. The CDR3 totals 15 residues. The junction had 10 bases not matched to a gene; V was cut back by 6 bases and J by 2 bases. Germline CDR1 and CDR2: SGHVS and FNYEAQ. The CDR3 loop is CASSSPRGRTYEQYF. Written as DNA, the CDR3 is TGTGCCAGCAGTTCCCCAAGGGGGCGAACCTACGAGCAGTACTTC.

The CDR3 spells CASSLGQVWGEQYF. The CDR3 DNA sequence: TGTGCCAGCAGTTTGGGACAGGTCTGGGGTGAGCAGTACTTC. The V gene is TRBV28, the J gene TRBJ2-7; TRBD1 aligns across 8 bases. V lost 3 bases to trimming and J lost 7 bases; unmatched junction nucleotides: 8. The V gene's germline CDR1 is MDHEN and CDR2 SYDVKM. There are 14 residues in the CDR3.

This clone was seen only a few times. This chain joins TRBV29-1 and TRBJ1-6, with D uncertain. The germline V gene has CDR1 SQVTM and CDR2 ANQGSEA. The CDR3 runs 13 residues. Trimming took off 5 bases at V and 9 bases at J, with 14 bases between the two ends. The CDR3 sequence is CSVSSGSSSPLHF. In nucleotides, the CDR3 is TGCAGCGTTTCCTCGGGTTCAAGTTCACCCCTCCACTTT.

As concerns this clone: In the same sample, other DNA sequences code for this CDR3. The CDR3 reads CSVAGQGTEAFF. As DNA, the CDR3 is TGCAGCGTTGCTGGGCAGGGCACTGAAGCTTTCTTT. The chain employs TRBV29-1 and TRBJ1-1; TRBD1 is a possible D gene (5 bases). CDR1 and CDR2 (germline): SQVTM, ANQGSEA. The ends were cut back, 4 bases at V and 4 bases at J, with 10 bases in the middle. The CDR3 totals 12 residues.

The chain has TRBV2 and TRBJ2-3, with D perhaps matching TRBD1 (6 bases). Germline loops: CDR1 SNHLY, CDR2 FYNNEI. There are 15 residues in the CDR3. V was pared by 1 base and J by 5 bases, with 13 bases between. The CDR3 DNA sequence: TGTGCCAGCAGTGAAGTGCCTCCAGGGGAAGATACGCAGTATTTT. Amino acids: CASSEVPPGEDTQYF.

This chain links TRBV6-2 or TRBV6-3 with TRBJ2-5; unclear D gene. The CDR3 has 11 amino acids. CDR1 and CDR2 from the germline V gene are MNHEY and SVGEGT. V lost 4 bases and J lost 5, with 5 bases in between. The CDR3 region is CASSFRETQYF. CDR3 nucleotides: TGTGCCAGCAGTTTCAGGGAGACCCAGTACTTC.

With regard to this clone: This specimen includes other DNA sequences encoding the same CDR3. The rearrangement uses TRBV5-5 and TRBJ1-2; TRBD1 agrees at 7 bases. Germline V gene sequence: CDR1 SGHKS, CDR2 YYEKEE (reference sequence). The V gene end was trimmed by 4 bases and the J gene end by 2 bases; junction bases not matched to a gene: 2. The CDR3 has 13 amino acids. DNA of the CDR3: TGTGCCAGCAGCCCGGACAGGAACTATGGCTACACCTTC. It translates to CASSPDRNYGYTF.

The CDR3: CASERGTQETQYF. The CDR3 DNA is TGTGCCAGCGAGCGGGGGACGCAAGAGACCCAGTACTTC. The chain couples TRBV3-1 (or the pseudogene TRBV3-2) to TRBJ2-5; the match to TRBD2 covers 8 bases. The CDR3 is made up of 13 amino acids. Trimming cost V 8 bases and J 2 bases; bases outside gene matches: 4. Germline V gene lookup returns CDR1 LGHDT and CDR2 YNNKEL (reference sequence).

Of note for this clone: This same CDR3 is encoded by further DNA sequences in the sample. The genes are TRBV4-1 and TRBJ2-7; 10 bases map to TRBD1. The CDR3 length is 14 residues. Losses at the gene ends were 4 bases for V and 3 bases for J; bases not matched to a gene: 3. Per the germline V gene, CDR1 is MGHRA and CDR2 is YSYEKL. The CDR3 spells CASSPGQGGYEQYF. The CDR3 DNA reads TGCGCCAGCAGCCCTGGACAGGGGGGCTACGAGCAGTACTTC.

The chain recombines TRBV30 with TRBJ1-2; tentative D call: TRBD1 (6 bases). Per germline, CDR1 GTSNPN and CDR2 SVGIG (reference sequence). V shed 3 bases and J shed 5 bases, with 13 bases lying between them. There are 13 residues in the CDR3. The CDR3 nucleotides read TGTGCCTGGAGCCCTGGGACACCGTATGGCTACACCTTC. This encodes CAWSPGTPYGYTF.

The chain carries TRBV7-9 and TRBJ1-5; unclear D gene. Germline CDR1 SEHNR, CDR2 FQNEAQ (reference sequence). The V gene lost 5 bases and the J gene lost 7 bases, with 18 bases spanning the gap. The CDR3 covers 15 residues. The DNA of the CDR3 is TGTGCCAGCAGCCCTGACGGGGAAGACGGGCAGCCCCAGCATTTT. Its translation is CASSPDGEDGQPQHF.

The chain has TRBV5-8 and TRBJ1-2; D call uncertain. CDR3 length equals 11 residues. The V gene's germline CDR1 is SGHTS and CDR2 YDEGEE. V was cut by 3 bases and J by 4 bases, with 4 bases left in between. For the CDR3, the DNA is TGTGCCAGCAGCTCCGGCTATGGCTACACCTTC. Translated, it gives CASSSGYGYTF. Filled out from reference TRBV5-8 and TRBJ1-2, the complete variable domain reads EAGVTQSPTHLIKTRGQQATLRCSPISGHTSVYWYQQALGLGLQFLLWYDEGEERNRGNFPPRFSGRQFPNYSSELNVNALELEDSALYLCASSSGYGYTFGSGTRLTVV.

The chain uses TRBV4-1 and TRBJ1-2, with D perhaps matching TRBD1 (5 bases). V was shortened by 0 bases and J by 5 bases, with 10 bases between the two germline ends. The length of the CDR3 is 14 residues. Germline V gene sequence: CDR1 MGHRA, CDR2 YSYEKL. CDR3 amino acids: CASSQESGVYGYTF. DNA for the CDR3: TGCGCCAGCAGCCAAGAATCGGGGGTATATGGCTACACCTTC.

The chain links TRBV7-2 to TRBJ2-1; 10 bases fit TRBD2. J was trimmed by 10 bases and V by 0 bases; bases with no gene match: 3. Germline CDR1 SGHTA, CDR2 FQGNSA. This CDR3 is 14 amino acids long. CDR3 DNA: TGTGCCAGCAGCTTAGCGCTGACTAGCGGGGAGCAGTTCTTC. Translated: CASSLALTSGEQFF.

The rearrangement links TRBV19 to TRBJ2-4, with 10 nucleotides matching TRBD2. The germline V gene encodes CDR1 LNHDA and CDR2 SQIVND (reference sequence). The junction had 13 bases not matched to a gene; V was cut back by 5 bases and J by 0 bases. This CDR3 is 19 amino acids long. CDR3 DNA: TGTGCCAGTAGTCTTTCGAGCGGGGGGGCAGTTCTAGCCAAAAACATTCAGTACTTC. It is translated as CASSLSSGGAVLAKNIQYF. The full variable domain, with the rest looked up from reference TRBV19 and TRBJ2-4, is DGGITQSPKYLFRKEGQNVTLSCEQNLNHDAMYWYRQDPGQGLRLIYYSQIVNDFQKGDIAEGYSVSREKKESFPLTVTSAQKNPTAFYLCASSLSSGGAVLAKNIQYFGAGTRLSVL.

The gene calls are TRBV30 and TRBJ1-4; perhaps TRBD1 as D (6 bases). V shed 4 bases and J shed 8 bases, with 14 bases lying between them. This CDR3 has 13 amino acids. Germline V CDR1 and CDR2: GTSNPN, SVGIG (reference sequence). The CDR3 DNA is TGTGCCTGGACCAGAGGGGACAAGGAAAAACTGTTTTTT. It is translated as CAWTRGDKEKLFF.

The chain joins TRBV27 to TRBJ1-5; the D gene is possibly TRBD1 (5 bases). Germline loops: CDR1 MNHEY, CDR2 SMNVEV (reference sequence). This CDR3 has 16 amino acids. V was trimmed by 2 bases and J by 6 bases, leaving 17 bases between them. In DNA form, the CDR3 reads TGTGCCAGCAGTTTAAAAGGGGAAGTAGGTGGTCAGCCCCAGCATTTT. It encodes CASSLKGEVGGQPQHF.

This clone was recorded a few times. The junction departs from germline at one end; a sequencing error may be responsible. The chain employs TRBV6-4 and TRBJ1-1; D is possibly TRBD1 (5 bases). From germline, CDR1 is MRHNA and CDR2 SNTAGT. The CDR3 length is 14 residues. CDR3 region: CASSDRAGNAEAFF. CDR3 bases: TGTGCCAGCAGTGACAGGGCAGGGAACGCTGAAGCTTTCTTT.

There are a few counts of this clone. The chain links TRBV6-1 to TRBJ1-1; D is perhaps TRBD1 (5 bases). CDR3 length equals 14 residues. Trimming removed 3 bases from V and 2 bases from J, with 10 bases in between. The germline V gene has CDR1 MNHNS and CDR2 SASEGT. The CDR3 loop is CASSEGQSNTEAFF. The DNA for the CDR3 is TGTGCCAGCAGTGAGGGGCAGAGTAACACTGAAGCTTTCTTT.

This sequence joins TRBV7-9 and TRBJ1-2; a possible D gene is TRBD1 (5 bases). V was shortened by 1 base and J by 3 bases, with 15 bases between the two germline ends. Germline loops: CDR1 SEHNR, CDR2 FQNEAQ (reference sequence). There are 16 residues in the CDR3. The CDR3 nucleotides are TGTGCCAGCAGCTTAGGGGGGGATCGGGATTACTATGGCTACACCTTC. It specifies CASSLGGDRDYYGYTF.

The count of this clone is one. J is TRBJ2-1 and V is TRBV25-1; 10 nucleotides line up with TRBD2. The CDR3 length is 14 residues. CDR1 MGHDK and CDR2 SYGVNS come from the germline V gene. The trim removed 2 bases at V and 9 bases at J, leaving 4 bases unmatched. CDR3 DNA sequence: TGTGCCAGCAGTGAAAGCGGGGGGGCCGGTGAGCAGTTCTTC. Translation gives CASSESGGAGEQFF.

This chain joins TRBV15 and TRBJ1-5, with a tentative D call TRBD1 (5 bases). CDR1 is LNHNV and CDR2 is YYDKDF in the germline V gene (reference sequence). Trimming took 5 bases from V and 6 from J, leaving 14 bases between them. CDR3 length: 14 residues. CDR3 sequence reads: CATSPRGVSQPQHF. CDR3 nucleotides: TGTGCCACCAGCCCTCGGGGGGTGAGTCAGCCCCAGCATTTT.

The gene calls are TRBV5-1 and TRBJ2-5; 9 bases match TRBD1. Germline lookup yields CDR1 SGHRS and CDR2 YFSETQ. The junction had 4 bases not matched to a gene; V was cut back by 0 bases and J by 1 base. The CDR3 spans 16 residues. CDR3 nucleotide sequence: TGCGCCAGCAGCTTGGCCGGGACAGGGTTCCAAGAGACCCAGTACTTC. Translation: CASSLAGTGFQETQYF.